The clone carrying this T cell receptor (beta chain) has a count of ten or more. As yet, its antigen is unknown. The authors produced cDNA by 5'RACE using 10-nucleotide random UMIs. TCRdb reprocessed the 5' RACE reads with MiXCR, giving one entry per CDR3 protein. The sample yields roughly 18,000 distinct CDR3 sequences, 11% to 15% seen once. This entry belongs to a study of neurological immune-mediated disorders. The sorted libraries were made from under 1.2 million CD4+ or CD8+ T cells. The CDR3 totals 15 residues. Looked up from germline, CDR1 is SGHTA and CDR2 is FQGNSA. Trimming removed 1 base from V and 4 bases from J, with 11 bases in between. Study-level findings and limits: The expanded clones of different subjects shared no CDR3 amino acid sequences (suggesting private repertoires in all groups). HTLV-1-associated myelopathy ranked highest for TCR clonal expansion and multiple sclerosis lowest, beneath healthy controls.

This receptor was taken from a woman aged 55-75 years with HTLV-1-associated myelopathy (HAM/TSP). The genes are TRBV7-2 and TRBJ1-5; D call uncertain. The material sequenced was CD4+ T cells from blood. CDR3 nucleotides: TGTGCCAGCAGCTTAGGGAGGCAGGTGAATCAGCCCCAGCATTTT. Amino acid sequence: CASSLGRQVNQPQHF.